Below, one T cell receptor beta chain is given with its context. These data are taken from a study of T cells in Graves' hyperthyroidism and ophthalmopathy. RNA transcripts yielded amplified TCR beta CDR3 regions. First-round RT-PCR targeting the TCR CDR3 was performed with the HTBI primer set. TCRdb redid the calling of the multiplex PCR reads with MiXCR, one entry per CDR3 protein. The table includes roughly 280,000 distinct CDR3 sequences, approximately 17% detected once. The source is a woman aged 55 to 70 with Graves' ophthalmopathy. The sample comprised blood.

The CDR3 loop is CASSVQTGTGELFF. The CDR3 DNA reads TGTGCCAGCAGCGTTCAAACAGGGACCGGGGAGCTGTTTTTT. This chain links TRBV9 with TRBJ2-2; weak D call: TRBD1 (6 bases). The CDR3 loop spans 14 amino acids. Trimming stripped 2 bases from V and 5 bases from J, with 10 bases between. The V gene's germline CDR1 is SGDLS and CDR2 YYNGEE.